This TCR beta chain was documented in a study of cytomegalovirus exposure and HLA in healthy donors (dated by TCRdb to 2016 to 2017). For the study in its entirety: An earlier analysis of 587 of the donors reported about 300 Gb of sequence data and around 120 million unique TCR beta sequences obtained from around 190 million T cells. Roughly five DR-DQ haplotypes were handled as single units for association and clustering, since linkage in the cohort was strong. HLA typing included class I and class II loci at four-digit resolution. In the later analysis, no new phenotypic data were used to find candidate immune exposures; instead, reliance was placed on TCR beta sequences and their occurrence across donors. Approximately 310 gigabases of sequencing data and 70 million to 100 million unique TCR sequences were included in an early release covering around 650 HLA-typed donors. The aim of the study was to test whether cataloging public T cell receptors could identify signatures of past pathogen exposure. The study profiled the T cell repertoires of hundreds of subjects by immunosequencing and related them to cytomegalovirus serostatus. In addition to the first cohort of 666 subjects, a separate validation cohort of 130 or so different subjects was used. Every repertoire in the discovery cohort had been generated on one and the same sequencing platform. Donor age, sex, ethnicity and CMV serostatus were collected together with the repertoire data. To predict cytomegalovirus infection status, the study combined high-throughput TCR immunosequencing, statistical association of individual TCRs with disease status, and machine learning. Of the roughly 400 genotyped donors, about 80% fell in the genetic ancestry cluster associated with self-reported Caucasian donors. In a later genetic analysis, genome-wide SNP genotypes for about 65% of the 666 donors were used, and that subset was treated as a discovery cohort. Among several hundred genotyped donors of the cohort, an average of around 240,000 unique TCR beta nucleotide sequences was sequenced per donor, of which about 18% were non-productive. In a later analysis, previously published TCR beta repertoires from 550 to 750 donors were re-analyzed and high-resolution HLA genotyping was added so that TCR occurrence patterns could be studied. An earlier analysis of more than 450 of the donors used high-throughput TCR beta sequencing to judge whether each TCR beta V gene segment behaved as functional or pseudogenic. Typing coverage differed by locus: A, B, C, DRB1 and DQB1 were typed in about 629-640 donors, DQA1 in about 550, DPA1 in approximately 600, and DPB1 in approximately 450.

The cohort consisted of 600 to 700 healthy bone marrow donors. At the time of sampling, every cohort member was nominally healthy, though immune exposures that went unrecorded were likely present. The donor tested CMV seropositive and was one of the 289 seropositive cohort members. A peripheral blood sample was collected from each donor, and TCR beta sequencing was performed on peripheral blood mononuclear cells. Genomic DNA was extracted from the blood cell samples with the Qiagen DNeasy Blood Extraction Kit. Library generation was performed with the immunoSEQ multiplex PCR assay. A mixture of 60 forward primers for TCR Vbeta segments and 13 reverse primers for TCR Jbeta segments was used in the multiplex PCR. The CDR3 region of rearranged TCR beta genes was amplified from genomic DNA with a multiplex PCR assay. Amplified TCR beta libraries were sequenced as 87-base-pair reads on the Illumina HiSeq System. For the original study's pipeline: In a later analysis, some 80 million unique TCR beta chains were counted across the approximately 670 repertoires, and roughly 11 million of these chains were shared by at least two donors. Raw reads were error-corrected and collapsed into unique sequences with a nearest-neighbor algorithm that merged closely related sequences to remove PCR and sequencing errors. CDR3 sequences were aligned to IMGT reference sequences to assign V, D and J gene segments. Each retained sequence needed at least a six-nucleotide match to both a V gene segment and a J gene segment. A rearrangement was called productive if the CDR3 had no stop codons and remained in frame with V and J, and every other rearrangement was called non-productive. CDR3 was defined according to IMGT convention as the region running from the second conserved V-encoded cysteine to the conserved J-encoded phenylalanine. The earlier analysis of around 640 of the donors excluded sequences that lacked an unambiguous match to a single V gene segment. An earlier analysis of over 450 of the donors classified V segments as functional when productive rearrangements were above 56.7% and as segregating when the standard deviation between donors was above 5%. A statistical classification framework was developed to diagnose cytomegalovirus status using the catalog of TCR beta chain sequences. In a later analysis, TCR nucleotide sequences were compared against IMGT/GENE-DB human TR gene sequences so that V and J genes could be assigned. In a later analysis, CDR3 sequences and most-parsimonious VDJ recombination scenarios were assigned using the TCRdist pipeline. A later analysis defined each TCR beta chain by its CDR3 amino acid sequence plus V-gene family, and excluded reads lacking a unique V-gene family. In a later analysis, 450 to 600 highly shared, low-generation-probability nucleotide sequences were removed to address suspected cross-contamination and a sequencing artifact. For each public chain, a later analysis derived a clonal expansion index from normalized ranks of inferred template counts within each repertoire. Generation probabilities in a later analysis came from a VDJ recombination model fitted to out-of-frame rearrangements, and those results were checked against IGoR. In a later analysis, hypergeometric tests were used to score TCR-TCR, TCR-HLA and TCR-CMV co-occurrence, with a repertoire-size bias correction applied to TCR pairs. False discovery rates were estimated in a later analysis by permuting HLA or CMV assignments 20 times. In a later analysis, co-occurring TCRs were grouped using DBSCAN, with TCRdist sequence similarity added in when clustering inside HLA-allele-positive subsets. Repertoires with fewer than 30,000 or more than 120,000 public chains, plus five repertoires with anomalous nucleotide sharing, were excluded from co-occurrence clustering. Held by TCRdb, this immuneACCESS table contains in-frame sequences only and omits some clones. Under half of the omission traces to an unresolved V gene where checked; the cause of the rest is unknown. The DNA was the basis for D and trimming; V, J and clone size are from that table. A total of about 170,000 clones appear in this sample, over 70% of them only once. 2.5% to 3.5% of the sample rests with the top ten.

Sequences ENHRY (CDR1) and SYGVKD (CDR2) are obtained from the germline V gene. Trimming removed 2 bases from V and 4 bases from J, leaving 9 bases between the germline ends. From the cysteine through the phenylalanine, the CDR3 covers 13 amino acids. CDR3 DNA only is kept here, 39 bases in frame from base 1. The investigation overall reported the following: Some IMGT-functional V segments, including TRBV6-2 and TRBV6-3, could not be distinguished by the 87-base-pair reads and were therefore excluded. According to a later genetic analysis, donors in an Asian-associated ancestry cluster had fewer N-insertions in productive TCRs than the approximately 670-donor mean. Three of the identified cytomegalovirus-associated TCR beta chains were confirmed in vitro to be specific for cytomegalovirus antigens. Because counts were too low, about 17 rarely observed V segments, including chromosome 9 orphons, were excluded from the earlier analysis of around 590 of the donors. Across donors, most TCR sequences were observed very rarely, whereas some public TCRs were present in many individuals. The cohort was sequenced for TCR beta chains only, and without alpha or paired-chain data the features that could be detected were limited. The sequencing pipeline was judged likely to have produced a cluster of highly shared sequence variants as a technical artifact. In a later analysis, around 17,000 TCR beta sequences were associated with specific HLA alleles at a false discovery rate of 0.05. The classifier was reported to diagnose cytomegalovirus status with high specificity and sensitivity in both the original cohort and the validation cohort. A further reported finding was that TCR beta sequences accurately predicted the HLA-A and HLA-B alleles for most subjects in the first cohort. The authors suggested that the approach could potentially be generalized to other disease states and immunological phenotypes. Roughly uniform sequencing depth across donors was assumed in presence/absence analyses, although this assumption may not hold. Because HLA typing was missing for some donors at each locus, association tests included only the typed subset. Several of the top co-occurrence clusters appeared to be linked to parvovirus B19, influenza, CMV and Epstein-Barr virus, according to a later analysis. A later analysis found that HLA-associated TCR beta chains were more clonally expanded and had lower generation probabilities than equally common non-associated chains. A later genetic analysis associated a missense DCLRE1C variant with V-gene and J-gene trimming of TCR beta chains, and an independent cohort replicated the association. For the cohort, immune exposure information was limited to CMV serostatus. The study listed approximately 160 TCR beta chains as associated with cytomegalovirus. Strong co-occurrence of HLA alleles, especially DR and DQ, made assigning TCR associations to individual alleles difficult. According to a later analysis, TCR association rates differed among HLA loci, with DRB1 alleles showing the most associated TCRs and HLA-C alleles showing the fewest. Correlated functional status among segregating V segments might reflect linkage disequilibrium, but an unknown experimental factor could not be ruled out. In a later analysis, most CMV-associated TCR beta chains were found to appear HLA-restricted, with HLA associations seemingly driven largely by CMV exposure. In an earlier analysis of about 540 of the donors, most TCR beta V segments were observed in productive rearrangements about 90% or about 30% of the time, broadly matching IMGT annotations.

About this clone itself: What antigen it recognizes has not been identified. No qualities accompany the bases; no much larger clone lies one base away.

The origin of this receptor is a woman aged 50 to 65 in good health and CMV-seropositive. The V and J genes are TRBV10-3 and TRBJ2-7, with a weak D call of TRBD1 (5 bases match). Specimen: PBMCs. The DNA sequence is given as TGTGCCATCAGTGAGACAGGTTTGTACGAGCAGTACTTC. Its coded protein is CAISETGLYEQYF.